What follows are 31 T cell receptor beta chains derived from one specimen sequenced in a study of T-cell memory formation after mild COVID-19. TCRdb processed the 5' RACE reads anew with MiXCR; each CDR3 protein has one entry. This table holds around 510,000 distinct CDR3 sequences, approximately 21% found once. Sequencing was done on a sample of PBMCs or a T cell subset sorted from them (not recorded which). All receptors come from an adult woman who had mild COVID-19 (a few samples of this study predate the infection). Cell type and time point are not known.

This chain links TRBV20-1 with TRBJ1-2; 7 bases are shared with TRBD1. Germline trimming cut 0 bases from V and 3 bases from J; bases unmatched to any gene: 16. The germline V gene encodes CDR1 DFQATT and CDR2 SNEGSKA (reference sequence). This CDR3 is 18 amino acids long. The CDR3 spells CSARDIPRGVRFDYGYTF. CDR3 in DNA: TGCAGTGCTAGAGATATACCCAGGGGGGTCAGATTCGACTATGGCTACACCTTC.

The chain combines TRBV7-9 with TRBJ2-3; 13 bases map to TRBD2. There are 17 residues in the CDR3. The germline gives CDR1 SEHNR, CDR2 FQNEAQ (reference sequence). With 5 bases clipped from V and 6 bases from J, the junction kept 11 bases outside the gene matches. The CDR3: CASSLGLAGALGDTQYF. CDR3 coding DNA: TGTGCCAGCAGCCTAGGACTAGCGGGGGCCCTCGGTGATACGCAGTATTTT.

The chain employs TRBV4-2 and TRBJ2-3, with 8 bases lining up with TRBD1. The CDR3 is made up of 16 amino acids. Germline CDR1 LGHNA, CDR2 YNFKEQ. V lost 3 bases and J lost 2; bases outside the gene matches: 7. The CDR3 reads CASSHGQGTHTDTQYF. The CDR3 bases are TGTGCCAGCAGCCATGGACAGGGCACCCACACAGATACGCAGTATTTT.

This clonotype was seen more than once but under ten times. The V call is TRBV25-1, the J call TRBJ2-7, with D hard to call. The CDR3 has 14 residues. V lost 4 bases to trimming and J lost 6 bases, with 16 bases between them. Germline values: CDR1 MGHDK, CDR2 SYGVNS. The CDR3 is CASSASQIPSEQYF. As DNA, the CDR3 is TGTGCCAGCAGTGCCTCCCAAATTCCCAGCGAGCAGTACTTC.

This clonotype was observed a few times. This rearrangement joins TRBV6-1 to TRBJ1-1, with 7 positions matching TRBD1. Per germline, CDR1 MNHNS and CDR2 SASEGT. Trimming at V came to 0 bases and at J to 5 bases, leaving 3 bases not matched to a gene. The CDR3 consists of 14 residues. The CDR3 sequence: CASSEAGGGTEAFF. DNA for the CDR3: TGTGCCAGCAGTGAAGCAGGGGGCGGTACTGAAGCTTTCTTT.

In this sample, this clonotype turned up a few times. The V call is TRBV11-2, the J call TRBJ2-1; 14 bases agree with TRBD2. Germline V gives CDR1 SGHAT, CDR2 FQNNGV. After removal of 5 bases from V and 4 bases from J, the junction contained 4 bases not matched to a gene. This CDR3 has 16 residues. The CDR3 sequence: CASSRLAGGGYNEQFF. DNA for the CDR3: TGTGCCAGCAGCCGACTAGCGGGAGGGGGGTACAATGAGCAGTTCTTC. Based on the CDR3 plus reference TRBV11-2 and TRBJ2-1, the full variable domain is EAGVAQSPRYKIIEKRQSVAFWCNPISGHATLYWYQQILGQGPKLLIQFQNNGVVDDSQLPKDRFSAERLKGVDSTLKIQPAKLEDSAVYLCASSRLAGGGYNEQFFGPGTRLTVL.

The V gene is TRBV4-3, the J gene TRBJ2-1; either TRBD1 or TRBD2 may supply D (5 bases each). Germline V lookup: CDR1 LGHNA, CDR2 YSLEER. V lost 3 bases to trimming and J lost 4 bases, with 10 bases between them. The CDR3 covers 14 residues. DNA of the CDR3: TGCGCCAGCAGCCAGGGGACCACATACAATGAGCAGTTCTTC. It encodes CASSQGTTYNEQFF.

J is TRBJ2-1 and V is TRBV6-1; no reliable D call. CDR3 length equals 12 residues. From germline, CDR1 is MNHNS and CDR2 SASEGT. The V gene lost 6 bases and the J gene lost 5 bases, with 8 bases spanning the gap. This CDR3 is CASSRSHNEQFF. Written as DNA, the CDR3 is TGTGCCAGCAGCCGAAGTCACAATGAGCAGTTCTTC.

The genes are TRBV11-2 and TRBJ2-7, with D maybe TRBD2 (6 bases). V lost 5 bases and J lost 6, with 17 bases in between. The length of the CDR3 is 14 residues. Germline assignment: CDR1 SGHAT and CDR2 FQNNGV. CDR3 DNA sequence: TGTGCCAGCAGCCCCCGGGACTCACTGGTCGAGCAGTACTTC. This codes for CASSPRDSLVEQYF.

This chain joins TRBV9 and TRBJ1-5; TRBD1 matches at 9 bases. From germline, CDR1 is SGDLS and CDR2 YYNGEE. V shed 2 bases and J 6 bases; nucleotides not matched to a gene: 6. The CDR3 runs to 15 residues. This chain's CDR3 is CASSVGDRASQPQHF. Written as DNA, the CDR3 is TGTGCCAGCAGCGTGGGGGACAGGGCTAGTCAGCCCCAGCATTTT.

This clonotype has more than one count but fewer than ten. CDR3 amino acids: CSANPGGRGNQPQHF. The CDR3 DNA follows: TGCAGTGCTAATCCAGGGGGCCGAGGCAATCAGCCCCAGCATTTT. V gene TRBV20-1 combines with J gene TRBJ1-5; TRBD1 matches 8 bases. V dropped 4 bases and J dropped 2; count of bases not matched to a gene: 7. This CDR3 has 15 residues. CDR1 and CDR2 (germline): DFQATT, SNEGSKA (reference sequence).

The rearrangement uses TRBV10-3 and TRBJ1-2; D uncertain. The germline CDR1 and CDR2 sequences are ENHRY and SYGVKD. V gave up 4 bases and J gave up 8 bases, with 14 bases separating them. CDR3 length: 13 amino acids. The CDR3 DNA reads as TGTGCCATCAGTGGGACTTCGGACTTGGGCTACACCTTC. Encoded protein: CAISGTSDLGYTF.

The chain has TRBV7-9 and TRBJ2-5; no firm D call. Trimming pared 5 bases from V and 7 bases from J, leaving 20 bases between. CDR3 size: 15 residues. CDR1 is SEHNR, CDR2 FQNEAQ, per germline (reference sequence). CDR3 in DNA: TGTGCCAGCAGCCCCTTGGCGACCGGCCTGAGGACCCAGTACTTC. Residues: CASSPLATGLRTQYF.

The V gene is TRBV12-3 or TRBV12-4, the J gene TRBJ1-1, with D perhaps matching TRBD1 (6 bases). Trimming pared 5 bases from V and 0 bases from J, leaving 13 bases between. The length of the CDR3 is 15 residues. CDR3 in DNA: TGTGCCAGCAGTCTTATTACAGGGATGAACACTGAAGCTTTCTTT. Translation gives CASSLITGMNTEAFF.

This clonotype was seen more than once but under ten times. The V call is TRBV19, the J call TRBJ1-2, with D perhaps TRBD1 (5 bases). The germline V and J ends were trimmed by 5 bases and 2 bases, with 12 bases remaining between them. CDR1 and CDR2 (germline): LNHDA, SQIVND (reference sequence). The CDR3 length is 14 residues. The CDR3 bases are TGTGCCAGTAGTGATCAGGGCTGGAACTATGGCTACACCTTC. Its protein is CASSDQGWNYGYTF.

The gene calls are TRBV7-2 and TRBJ1-1, with D perhaps TRBD1 (5 bases). Germline loops: CDR1 SGHTA, CDR2 FQGNSA. Trimming cost V 1 base and J 4 bases, with 13 bases left between them. The CDR3 length is 15 residues. DNA of the CDR3: TGTGCCAGCAGCTTAGACAGGCTCAGACGCACTGAAGCTTTCTTT. Protein sequence: CASSLDRLRRTEAFF.

This clonotype was seen only a few times. The gene calls are TRBV6-6 and TRBJ2-5, with 7 bases fitting TRBD1. There are 14 residues in the CDR3. In germline, CDR1 is MNHNY, CDR2 SVGAGI (reference sequence). V dropped 11 bases and J dropped 4; count of bases not matched to a gene: 13. Here the CDR3 reads CAGCGTATLETQYF. CDR3 bases: TGTGCCGGGTGTGGGACAGCGACACTAGAGACCCAGTACTTC.

A few counts support this clonotype. The rearrangement links TRBV9 to TRBJ2-1; D is tentatively TRBD1 or TRBD2 (5 bases each). The CDR3 loop spans 14 amino acids. With 2 bases removed from V and 6 bases from J, the gap between germline ends came to 12 bases. Germline CDR1 and CDR2: SGDLS and YYNGEE. This CDR3 is CASSVSGASNEQFF. In nucleotides, the CDR3 is TGTGCCAGCAGCGTTTCCGGGGCCAGCAATGAGCAGTTCTTC. Supplemented by reference TRBV9 and TRBJ2-1, the full variable domain reads DSGVTQTPKHLITATGQRVTLRCSPRSGDLSVYWYQQSLDQGLQFLIQYYNGEERAKGNILERFSAQQFPDLHSELNLSSLELGDSALYFCASSVSGASNEQFFGPGTRLTVL.

This clonotype has a handful of counts. The rearrangement links TRBV12-3 or TRBV12-4 to TRBJ1-5; 7 nucleotides agree with TRBD1. Losses at the gene ends were 6 bases for V and 7 bases for J; bases not matched to a gene: 12. CDR3 length: 15 amino acids. CDR3 region: CASSRRTGSDQPQHF. The CDR3 nucleotides are TGTGCCAGCAGCCGAAGGACAGGATCGGACCAGCCCCAGCATTTT.

The table lists this clonotype with many counts. The CDR3 region is CATSRVAGGNNEQFF. For the CDR3, the DNA is TGTGCCACCAGCAGAGTAGCGGGAGGGAATAATGAGCAGTTCTTC. The V and J genes are TRBV15 and TRBJ2-1, with TRBD2 matching 11 bases. In germline, CDR1 is LNHNV, CDR2 YYDKDF (reference sequence). The CDR3 runs to 15 residues. V trimming: 1 base; J trimming: 7 bases; junction bases outside the gene matches: 3.

Ten or more counts support this clonotype. The rearrangement joins TRBV5-4 to TRBJ1-6, with D perhaps TRBD1 (5 bases). The CDR3 has 15 residues. The germline gives CDR1 SGHNT, CDR2 YYREEE (reference sequence). V was pared by 2 bases and J by 6 bases, with 12 bases between. The CDR3 region has the DNA TGTGCCAGCAGCTTCTCCGGGACGGCTAATTCACCCCTCCACTTT. This codes for CASSFSGTANSPLHF.

This clonotype was seen a handful of times. The rearrangement uses TRBV24-1 and TRBJ2-7; D unresolved. This CDR3 has 14 residues. Germline V gene data show CDR1 as KGHDR and CDR2 as SFDVKD. Trimming left V 2 bases short and J 0 bases short, with 7 bases between. The CDR3 is CATSDSRVSYEQYF. The CDR3 nucleotides are TGTGCCACCAGTGATTCCCGCGTCTCCTACGAGCAGTACTTC.

The table lists this clonotype with a few counts. The V and J genes are TRBV3-1 and TRBJ2-1; 8 positions match TRBD2. V shed 4 bases, J shed 6 bases, and the junction held 5 bases outside the gene matches. Germline-derived CDR1 and CDR2 are LGHDT and YNNKEL (reference sequence). The CDR3 covers 14 residues. As DNA, the CDR3 is TGTGCCAGCAGCCCCCAGGGACTAGGCAATGAGCAGTTCTTC. Translation: CASSPQGLGNEQFF.

This clonotype was seen repeatedly, ten times or more. The V call is TRBV12-3 or TRBV12-4, the J call TRBJ2-1; TRBD2 aligns across 7 bases. There are 11 residues in the CDR3. Losses at the gene ends were 8 bases for V and 7 bases for J; bases not matched to a gene: 2. The CDR3 loop is CASGRDNEQFF. DNA of the CDR3: TGTGCCAGCGGGAGGGATAATGAGCAGTTCTTC.

This clonotype was found a few times. V usage is TRBV29-1 and J usage is TRBJ2-1; D not resolved. The CDR3 has 11 residues. V gave up 4 bases and J gave up 4 bases, with 5 bases separating them. Looked up from germline, CDR1 is SQVTM and CDR2 is ANQGSEA. The CDR3 nucleotides are TGCAGCGTTGTGGTATACAATGAGCAGTTCTTC. Its translation: CSVVVYNEQFF.

V and J are TRBV10-3 and TRBJ2-1, with TRBD2 matching 9 bases. The CDR3 loop spans 13 amino acids. The germline V gene has CDR1 ENHRY and CDR2 SYGVKD. Trimming cost V 5 bases and J 10 bases; bases outside gene matches: 6. The CDR3 coding sequence is TGTGCCATCAGTCCCATAGCGGGGGAGGAGCAGTTCTTC. Encoded protein: CAISPIAGEEQFF.

V gene TRBV7-8 combines with J gene TRBJ2-2, with D tentatively TRBD2 (6 bases). Trimming shortened V by 8 bases and J by 7 bases, and 8 bases separated the two germline ends. The CDR3 sequence is 11 residues long. The germline V gene encodes CDR1 SGHVS and CDR2 FQNEAQ. CDR3 in amino acids: CASLGGGELFF. CDR3 DNA: TGTGCCAGCCTGGGGGGCGGGGAGCTGTTTTTT. Complete variable domain (other parts from reference TRBV7-8 and TRBJ2-2): GAGVSQSPRYKVAKRGQDVALRCDPISGHVSLFWYQQALGQGPEFLTYFQNEAQLDKSGLPSDRFFAERPEGSVSTLKIQRTQQEDSAVYLCASLGGGELFFGEGSRLTVL.

The chain recombines TRBV7-6 with TRBJ2-1; weak D call: TRBD1 (5 bases). Trimming left V 1 base short and J 4 bases short, with 23 bases between. The germline V gene encodes CDR1 SGHVS and CDR2 FNYEAQ. The CDR3 runs to 19 residues. The CDR3 nucleotides read TGTGCCAGCAGCTTAGAGTTTATGTCTGGGGCAGGGCCATACAATGAGCAGTTCTTC. Translating gives CASSLEFMSGAGPYNEQFF.

The V and J genes are TRBV4-1 and TRBJ2-7; 8 bases fit TRBD1. With V trimmed by 0 bases and J by 6 bases, 16 bases remained unmatched. The CDR3 contains 18 residues. Germline CDR1 and CDR2: MGHRA and YSYEKL. This CDR3 reads CASSQEAGGFTSLGEQYF. CDR3 sequence (DNA): TGCGCCAGCAGCCAAGAGGCAGGGGGCTTTACATCCCTCGGCGAGCAGTACTTC.

The V call is TRBV12-3 or TRBV12-4, the J call TRBJ2-5, with unresolved D. V dropped 10 bases and J dropped 0 bases, with 12 bases sitting between them. This CDR3 is 13 amino acids long. CDR3 region: CATLAQNQETQYF. The CDR3 DNA reads TGTGCCACCCTCGCACAAAACCAAGAGACCCAGTACTTC.

This clonotype was seen many times. The gene calls are TRBV2 and TRBJ2-5, with D uncertain. V gave up 3 bases and J gave up 5 bases, with 19 bases separating them. This CDR3 has 16 amino acids. Germline V gives CDR1 SNHLY, CDR2 FYNNEI. The DNA of the CDR3 is TGTGCCAGCAGTGATTCTTCCGGGTGGGGTGGCGAGACCCAGTACTTC. This encodes CASSDSSGWGGETQYF.